Listed below are T cell receptor beta chains from one sample, sequenced in a study of cytomegalovirus exposure and HLA in healthy donors. Measured with immunoSEQ multiplex PCR; TCRdb has only the in-frame clones, and not every one. This sample has approximately 170,000 clones, with just under 80% found just once. The specimen was PBMCs. Source of these receptors: a man aged 18 to 29 in good health and CMV-seropositive. The CDR3 runs from the conserved cysteine through the conserved F or W. D genes are given only for firm matches. Expanded clones get a size class; other rows say once, few or many, or leave the size out.

d_call: TRBD1; v_call: TRBV7-9; clone_size: NA; j_call: TRBJ1-5; cdr3_aa: CASSPGTGNQPQHF; cdr3_nt: TGTGCCAGCAGCCCGGGGACAGGCAATCAGCCCCAGCATTTT
d_call: TRBD1; v_call: TRBV18; clone_size: NA; j_call: TRBJ1-1; cdr3_aa: CASSPLAGTGGLTEAFF; cdr3_nt: TGTGCCAGCTCACCACTCGCCGGGACAGGGGGCTTGACTGAAGCTTTCTTT
d_call: NA; v_call: TRBV6-6; clone_size: NA; j_call: TRBJ1-5; cdr3_aa: CAGSYGGGPHQPQHF; cdr3_nt: TGTGCCGGCAGTTACGGCGGAGGCCCTCATCAGCCCCAGCATTTT
d_call: NA; v_call: TRBV29-1; clone_size: NA; j_call: TRBJ1-3; cdr3_aa: CSVVWGAGNTIYF; cdr3_nt: TGCAGCGTTGTGTGGGGGGCTGGAAACACCATATATTTT
d_call: NA; v_call: TRBV6-9; clone_size: NA; j_call: TRBJ1-2; cdr3_aa: CASSFSRDSLSPYNYGYTF; cdr3_nt: TGTGCCAGCAGTTTCTCGCGCGACAGCCTTTCCCCTTATAACTATGGCTACACCTTC
d_call: NA; v_call: TRBV30; clone_size: NA; j_call: TRBJ2-7; cdr3_aa: CAWSVGHGPYEQYF; cdr3_nt: TGTGCCTGGAGTGTAGGACACGGACCCTACGAGCAGTACTTC
d_call: TRBD1; v_call: TRBV7-9; clone_size: once; j_call: TRBJ2-5; cdr3_aa: CASSLEGDSADF; cdr3_nt: TGTGCCAGCAGCTTAGAGGGGGACAGTGCGGACTTC
d_call: NA; v_call: TRBV6-1; clone_size: NA; j_call: TRBJ2-7; cdr3_aa: CASRTLAAYEQYF; cdr3_nt: TGTGCCAGCAGGACACTAGCAGCCTACGAGCAGTACTTC
d_call: TRBD2; v_call: TRBV14; clone_size: NA; j_call: TRBJ2-3; cdr3_aa: CASSQDSGLAGFTDTQYF; cdr3_nt: TGTGCCAGCAGCCAAGACTCTGGACTAGCGGGATTCACAGATACGCAGTATTTT
d_call: NA; v_call: TRBV6-5; clone_size: NA; j_call: TRBJ1-1; cdr3_aa: CASSYMGGMNTEAFF; cdr3_nt: TGTGCCAGCAGTTACATGGGGGGAATGAACACTGAAGCTTTCTTT
d_call: NA; v_call: TRBV9; clone_size: NA; j_call: TRBJ1-1; cdr3_aa: CASSDGRGITEAFF; cdr3_nt: TGTGCCAGCAGCGACGGACGGGGGATAACTGAAGCTTTCTTT
d_call: TRBD1; v_call: TRBV29-1; clone_size: NA; j_call: TRBJ2-3; cdr3_aa: CSVFGDRGLDTQYF; cdr3_nt: TGCAGCGTTTTTGGGGACAGGGGGCTAGATACGCAGTATTTT
d_call: TRBD2; v_call: TRBV28; clone_size: NA; j_call: TRBJ2-1; cdr3_aa: CASSTKAGTRLHEQFF; cdr3_nt: TGTGCCAGCAGTACCAAAGCCGGGACTAGATTACATGAGCAGTTCTTC
d_call: NA; v_call: TRBV30; clone_size: NA; j_call: TRBJ2-1; cdr3_aa: CAWSEQGNEQFF; cdr3_nt: TGTGCCTGGAGCGAACAGGGAAATGAGCAGTTCTTC
d_call: TRBD1; v_call: TRBV7-2; clone_size: NA; j_call: TRBJ1-5; cdr3_aa: CASRHQKDRAPNQPQHF; cdr3_nt: TGTGCCAGCAGACACCAAAAGGACAGGGCCCCCAATCAGCCCCAGCATTTT
d_call: NA; v_call: TRBV29-1; clone_size: NA; j_call: TRBJ1-1; cdr3_aa: CSVGQANTGAFF; cdr3_nt: TGCAGCGTTGGACAGGCCAACACTGGAGCTTTCTTT
d_call: NA; v_call: TRBV6-6; clone_size: once; j_call: TRBJ2-5; cdr3_aa: CASSYLGGQETQYF; cdr3_nt: TGTGCCAGCAGTTACTTAGGCGGCCAAGAGACCCAGTACTTC
d_call: NA; v_call: TRBV27; clone_size: NA; j_call: TRBJ2-1; cdr3_aa: CASNQSYNEQFF; cdr3_nt: TGTGCCAGCAATCAATCCTACAATGAGCAGTTCTTC
d_call: TRBD1; v_call: TRBV18; clone_size: NA; j_call: TRBJ1-1; cdr3_aa: CASSPQGADTEAFF; cdr3_nt: TGTGCCAGCTCACCACAGGGGGCGGACACTGAAGCTTTCTTT
d_call: TRBD1; v_call: TRBV7-2; clone_size: NA; j_call: TRBJ1-1; cdr3_aa: CASSLARDRAAFF; cdr3_nt: TGTGCCAGCAGCTTAGCACGGGACAGGGCGGCTTTCTTT
d_call: NA; v_call: TRBV7-9; clone_size: NA; j_call: TRBJ1-4; cdr3_aa: CASSLVGPQAIKTF; cdr3_nt: TGTGCCAGCAGCTTAGTCGGGCCACAGGCAATTAAGACCTTT